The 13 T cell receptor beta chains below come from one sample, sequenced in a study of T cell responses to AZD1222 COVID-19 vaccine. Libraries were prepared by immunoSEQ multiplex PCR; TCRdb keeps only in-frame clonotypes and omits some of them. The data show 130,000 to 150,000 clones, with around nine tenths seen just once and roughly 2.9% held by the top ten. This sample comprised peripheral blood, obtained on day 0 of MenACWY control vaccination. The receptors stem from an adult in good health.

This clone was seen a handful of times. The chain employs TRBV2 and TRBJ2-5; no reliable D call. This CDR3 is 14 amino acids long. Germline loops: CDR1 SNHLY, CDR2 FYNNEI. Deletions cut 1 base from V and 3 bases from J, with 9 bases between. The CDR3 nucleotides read TGTGCCAGCAGTGAAGTTAGTCGGGAAGAGACCCAGTACTTC. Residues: CASSEVSREETQYF.

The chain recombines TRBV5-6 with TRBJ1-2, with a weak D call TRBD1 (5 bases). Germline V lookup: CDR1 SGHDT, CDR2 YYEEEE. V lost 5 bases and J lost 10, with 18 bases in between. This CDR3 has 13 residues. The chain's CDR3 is CASSTVRAEVYTF. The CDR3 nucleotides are TGTGCCAGCAGTACCGTCAGGGCGGAGGTCTACACCTTC.

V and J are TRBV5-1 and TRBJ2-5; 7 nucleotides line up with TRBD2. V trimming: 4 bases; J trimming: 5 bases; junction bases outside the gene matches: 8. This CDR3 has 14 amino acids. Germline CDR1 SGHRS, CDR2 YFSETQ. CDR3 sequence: CASSPGLSGETQYF. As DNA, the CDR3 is TGCGCCAGCAGCCCGGGACTATCGGGCGAGACCCAGTACTTC.

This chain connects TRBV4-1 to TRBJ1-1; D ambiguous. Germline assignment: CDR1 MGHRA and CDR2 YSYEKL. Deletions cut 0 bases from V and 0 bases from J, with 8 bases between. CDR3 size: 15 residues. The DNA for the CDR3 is TGCGCCAGCAGCCAAGATGTGGGGATGAACACTGAAGCTTTCTTT. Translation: CASSQDVGMNTEAFF.

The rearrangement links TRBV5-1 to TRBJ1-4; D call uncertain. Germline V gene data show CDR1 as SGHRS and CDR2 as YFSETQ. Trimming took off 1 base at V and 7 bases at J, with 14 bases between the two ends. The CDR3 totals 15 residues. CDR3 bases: TGCGCCAGCAGCTTGCTACCAGGCGGGAGTGAAAAACTGTTTTTT. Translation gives CASSLLPGGSEKLFF.

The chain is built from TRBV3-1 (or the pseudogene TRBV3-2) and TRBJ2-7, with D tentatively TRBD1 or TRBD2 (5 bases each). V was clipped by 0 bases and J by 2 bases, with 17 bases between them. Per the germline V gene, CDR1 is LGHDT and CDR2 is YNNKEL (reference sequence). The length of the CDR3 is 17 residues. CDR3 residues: CASSQDRGALWTYEQYF. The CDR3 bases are TGTGCCAGCAGCCAAGATCGAGGGGCCCTTTGGACCTACGAGCAGTACTTC.

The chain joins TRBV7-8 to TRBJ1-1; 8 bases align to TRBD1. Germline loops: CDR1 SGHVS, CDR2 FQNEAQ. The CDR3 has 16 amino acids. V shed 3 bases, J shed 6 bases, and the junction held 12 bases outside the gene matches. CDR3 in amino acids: CASSFAGTGPGAEAFF. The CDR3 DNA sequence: TGTGCCAGCAGCTTCGCCGGGACAGGCCCAGGGGCTGAAGCTTTCTTT.

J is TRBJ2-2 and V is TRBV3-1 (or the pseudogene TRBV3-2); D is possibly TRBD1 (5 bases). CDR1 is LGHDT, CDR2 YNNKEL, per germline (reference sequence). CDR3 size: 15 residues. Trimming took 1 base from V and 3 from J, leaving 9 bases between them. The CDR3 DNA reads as TGTGCCAGCAGCCAAGTTGACAGATACACCGGGGAGCTGTTTTTT. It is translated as CASSQVDRYTGELFF.

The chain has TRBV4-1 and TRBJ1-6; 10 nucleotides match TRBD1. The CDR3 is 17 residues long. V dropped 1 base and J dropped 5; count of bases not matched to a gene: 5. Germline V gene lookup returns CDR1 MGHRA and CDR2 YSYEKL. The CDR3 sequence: CASSQGQGARDNSPLHF. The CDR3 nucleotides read TGCGCCAGCAGCCAAGGACAGGGGGCAAGGGATAATTCACCCCTCCACTTT.

The CDR3 nucleotides are TGTGCCAGCAGCTTCGGACAGGTTCTGGCCATGAACACTGAAGCTTTCTTT. Its translation is CASSFGQVLAMNTEAFF. This chain links TRBV5-6 with TRBJ1-1; 7 bases are a match to TRBD1. The germline V gene has CDR1 SGHDT and CDR2 YYEEEE. The CDR3 extends over 17 amino acids. V shed 2 bases and J 0 bases; nucleotides not matched to a gene: 10.

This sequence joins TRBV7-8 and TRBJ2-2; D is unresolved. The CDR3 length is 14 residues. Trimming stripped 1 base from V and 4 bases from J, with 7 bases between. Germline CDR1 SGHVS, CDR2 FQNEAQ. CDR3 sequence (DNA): TGTGCCAGCAGCTTAGTAGGGCTCACCGGGGAGCTGTTTTTT. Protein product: CASSLVGLTGELFF.

Here the CDR3 DNA reads TGTGCCAGCAGCTTGGAGGACAGGGGGAGGGAGTACTTC. Its translation is CASSLEDRGREYF. The gene calls are TRBV5-4 and TRBJ2-7; 10 nucleotides agree with TRBD1. V lost 0 bases to trimming and J lost 11 bases; unmatched junction nucleotides: 5. CDR1 is SGHNT and CDR2 is YYREEE in the germline V gene (reference sequence). The CDR3 contains 13 residues.

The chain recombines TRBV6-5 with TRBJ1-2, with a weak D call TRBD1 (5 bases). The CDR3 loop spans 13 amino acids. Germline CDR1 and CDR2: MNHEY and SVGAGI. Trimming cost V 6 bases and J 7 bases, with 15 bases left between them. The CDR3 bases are TGTGCCAGCAGCCCGGACAAGGGTGGTGGCTACACCTTC. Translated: CASSPDKGGGYTF.